Reported below is one TCR beta chain. This CDR3 is built from 15 residues. Per germline, CDR1 SNHLY and CDR2 FYNNEI. V lost 3 bases, J lost 4 bases, and 3 bases stayed unmatched. The data derive from a study of blood T cell repertoires in COVID-19. Study at large: Researchers got acute and convalescent COVID-19 samples from the United States, Italy and Spain. Nucleic acid was either cDNA or gDNA, and it came from T cells, B-cell-depleted T cells, or PBMCs.

Under the authors' procedure: Cell counts per sample came from amplifying reference gene primers. The assay was immunoSEQ multiplex PCR, and TCRdb's table has in-frame clones only and misses some. D and trimming come from the DNA, and the V and J calls and clone size come from that table. The sample includes 12,000 or so clones, roughly 80% of them seen just once. This receptor was obtained from a human donor in a cohort sampled during active COVID-19. The sample taken for sequencing was peripheral blood. J is TRBJ2-5 and V is TRBV2; TRBD2 matches at 12 bases. The DNA for the CDR3 is TGTGCCAGCAGTGACATGACTAGCGGGGGAGAGACCCAGTACTTC. Translation gives CASSDMTSGGETQYF. Using reference TRBV2 and TRBJ2-5 for the parts outside the CDR3, the full variable domain is EPEVTQTPSHQVTQMGQEVILRCVPISNHLYFYWYRQILGQKVEFLVSFYNNEISEKSEIFDDQFSVERPDGSNFTLKIRSTKLEDSAMYFCASSDMTSGGETQYFGPGTRLLVL.